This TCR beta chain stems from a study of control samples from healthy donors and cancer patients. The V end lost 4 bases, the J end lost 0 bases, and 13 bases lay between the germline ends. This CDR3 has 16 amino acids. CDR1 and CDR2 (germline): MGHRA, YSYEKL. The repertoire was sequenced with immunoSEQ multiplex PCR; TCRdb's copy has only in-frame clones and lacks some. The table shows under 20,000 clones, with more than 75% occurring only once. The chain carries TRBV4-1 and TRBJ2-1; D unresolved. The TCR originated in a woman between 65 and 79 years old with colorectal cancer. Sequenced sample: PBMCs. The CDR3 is CASSPRATYSYNEQFF. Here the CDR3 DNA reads TGCGCCAGCAGCCCCCGGGCTACCTACTCCTACAATGAGCAGTTCTTC.